This is a list of T cell receptor beta chains from one sample in a study of shared clonotypes between healthy human individuals. The table came from immunoSEQ multiplex PCR; TCRdb's copy has only in-frame clones and leaves some out. Of more than 2 million clones in the sample, 85% to 95% are singletons; the top ten hold 0.13%. Material: naive CD4+ T cells sorted from blood. The source of these receptors is a young man in good health. CDR3s leave out the opening cysteine and the closing phenylalanine or tryptophan.

V gene	J gene	CDR3 protein
TRBV19	TRBJ2-7	ASTETGKGSEQY
TRBV18	TRBJ1-1	ASSPPGTGGTEAF
TRBV5-1	TRBJ1-6	ASSLEGDRNSPLH
TRBV29-1	TRBJ1-2	SVDSPYGYT
TRBV7-2	TRBJ2-7	ASSLVGTSGGLYEQY
TRBV10-2	TRBJ2-7	ASASGRALNYEQY
TRBV19	TRBJ1-6	ASKEGETGANSPLH
TRBV6-1	TRBJ1-2	ASSEASIGAYGYT
TRBV5-6	TRBJ2-7	ASSPGQNYEQY
TRBV4-3	TRBJ2-1	ASSPLGFSNEQF
TRBV6-6	TRBJ1-6	ASRGGADNSPLH
TRBV9	TRBJ2-7	ASSAGTGLMYEQY
TRBV9	TRBJ1-2	ASSPRTLEGYGYT
TRBV6-5	TRBJ2-7	ASSYSWREGLYEQY
TRBV2	TRBJ2-7	ASSYDESYEQY
TRBV28	TRBJ1-5	ASSAGDRQQPQH
TRBV28	TRBJ2-2	ASSQTGYTGELF
TRBV19	TRBJ1-5	ASSLGGNPVPQH
TRBV2	TRBJ2-1	ASSEGLAGGNEQF
TRBV5-4	TRBJ1-2	ASSSPWDYGYT
TRBV27	TRBJ2-7	ASSLSPDYFAREQY
TRBV28	TRBJ2-2	ASSATDSYTGELF
TRBV6-5	TRBJ2-7	ASRTAGESYEQY
TRBV19	TRBJ2-7	ASNPGGSYEQY
TRBV21-1	TRBJ1-1	ASSKALIDSDRDTEAF
TRBV10-2	TRBJ1-1	ASRGFGDTEAF
TRBV6-1	TRBJ1-1	ASIEGRNTEAF
TRBV6-6	TRBJ1-5	ASSKEGNQPQH
TRBV4-1	TRBJ1-2	ASSQEQYNGYT